The clone carrying this T cell receptor beta chain was observed once. Original data processing: Reference gene primer amplification gave estimated nucleated cell counts. Using immunoSEQ multiplex PCR, the repertoire was profiled, and TCRdb retains in-frame clones only, with some absent. The DNA was the basis for D and trimming; V, J and clone size are from that table. Here the sample spans about 81,000 clones, approximately 86% being singletons. The CDR3 runs to 17 residues. Germline V gene lookup returns CDR1 SGDLS and CDR2 YYNGEE. The trim removed 4 bases at V and 1 base at J, leaving 8 bases unmatched. The data derive from a study of blood T cell repertoires in COVID-19. Overall study: The United States, Italy and Spain supplied acute and convalescent COVID-19 samples. T cells, B-cell-depleted T cells, or PBMCs supplied cDNA or gDNA.

V and J are TRBV9 and TRBJ1-3; 10 bases align to TRBD1. The sequence was collected from a woman of 80 years or more with acute or convalescent COVID-19. The material sequenced was peripheral blood. The CDR3 DNA is TGTGCCAGCAGCTTAAGACCGGGACAGGGGTCTGGAAACACCATATATTTT. This encodes CASSLRPGQGSGNTIYF.